This T cell receptor beta chain was observed in a study of response to subunit inactivated influenza vaccine. TCRdb reanalysed the RT-PCR reads using MiXCR and keeps one entry per CDR3 protein. This table has around 600,000 distinct CDR3 sequences, about 11% appearing once. V trimming: 5 bases; J trimming: 8 bases; junction bases outside the gene matches: 5. Per germline, CDR1 SEHNR and CDR2 FQNEAQ (reference sequence). This CDR3 comprises 14 residues. These data also featured in a second study, about T cells expressing NK-cell markers. That paper notes: Libraries used 5'RACE template switching adding universal primer site and UMIs.

V gene TRBV7-9 combines with J gene TRBJ2-3; 12 nucleotides line up with TRBD2. This specimen consisted of PBMCs from blood, obtained on the day of vaccination. This TCR was recovered from a man aged 45 to 65 who received an inactivated influenza vaccine. CDR3 DNA sequence: TGTGCCAGCAGCCCAAGACTAGCGGGGGCTACGCAGTATTTT. Protein sequence: CASSPRLAGATQYF. Filled out from reference TRBV7-9 and TRBJ2-3, the complete variable domain reads DTGVSQNPRHKITKRGQNVTFRCDPISEHNRLYWYRQTLGQGPEFLTYFQNEAQLEKSRLLSDRFSAERPKGSFSTLEIQRTEQGDSAMYLCASSPRLAGATQYFGPGTRLTVL.